The clone carrying this TCR beta chain was observed at least ten times. No antigen is known for it. The record originates from a study of molecular identifiers for immune sequencing clone quantification. Points from the study as a whole: Spiked Jurkat TCR RNA from one cell was reportedly detectable among around 1 million naive cells. Effector cells had over 98% of their molecules in clones above 20 RNA copies, while naive cells had under 1%.

This CDR3 comprises 13 residues. Trimming shortened V by 2 bases and J by 2 bases, and 7 bases separated the two germline ends. CDR1 is GTSNPN and CDR2 is SVGIG in the germline V gene (reference sequence). Methods described previously, with TCR primers listed, were used for bulk TCR libraries. MiXCR, run by TCRdb on the PCR reads, gives a single entry per CDR3 protein. The repertoire holds 250,000 to 350,000 distinct CDR3 sequences, with 20% to 25% as singletons. The source is a human donor in good health. Some libraries in this study had Jurkat cell RNA spiked in. The rearrangement links TRBV30 to TRBJ1-5; D not resolved. Sequencing was performed on naive CD8+ T cells from blood, with Jurkat cell RNA spiked in. The subset is: FACS-sorted CD8+CD4-CCR7+CD45RA+ naive T cells. CDR3 region: CAWSTGGNQPQHF. CDR3 DNA: TGTGCCTGGAGTACCGGGGGCAATCAGCCCCAGCATTTT.